This T cell receptor (beta chain) was recovered during a study of blood T cell repertoires in COVID-19. Study as a whole: PBMCs, B-cell-depleted T cells, or T cells were the source of the cDNA or gDNA that made up the material.

V trimming: 6 bases; J trimming: 2 bases; junction bases outside the gene matches: 4. The germline V gene encodes CDR1 ENHRY and CDR2 SYGVKD. The CDR3 extends over 15 amino acids. Per the original methods: Amplified reference gene primers provided the basis for estimating nucleated cell counts. This table comes from immunoSEQ multiplex PCR, and its TCRdb copy is limited to in-frame clones, with some not included. From that table come the V and J calls and clone size; the DNA was used to work out D and trimming. The data contain roughly 70,000 clones, 80% to 90% of them singletons. The TCR originated in a man at least 80 years old with acute or convalescent COVID-19. The chain recombines TRBV10-3 with TRBJ1-4; 9 bases map to TRBD1. Sequences were obtained from peripheral blood. The CDR3 region is CAIRTTGGTNEKLFF. CDR3 nucleotides: TGTGCCATCAGAACTACAGGGGGCACTAATGAAAAACTGTTTTTT.